Shown below are 13 T cell receptor beta chains from a single sample sequenced in a study of shared clonotypes between healthy human individuals. Measured with immunoSEQ multiplex PCR; TCRdb has only the in-frame clones, and not every one. This sample carries about 2 million clones, just under 95% of them seen once, and the ten largest clones take around 1.2%. CD45RO negativity and positive selection for CCR7 defined naive CD8 cells, a population that excluded terminally differentiated effector memory CD45RA+ cells. Material for sequencing was naive CD8+ T cells sorted from blood. These receptors were collected from a man between 18 and 29 years old in good health.

V gene TRBV4-3 combines with J gene TRBJ2-7; D gene uncertain. The CDR3 is 14 residues long. The V and J ends lost 0 bases and 3 bases respectively, with 9 bases between them. Germline V gene lookup returns CDR1 LGHNA and CDR2 YSLEER. The chain's CDR3 is CASSQDITLYEQYF. For the CDR3, the DNA is TGCGCCAGCAGCCAAGATATAACTCTCTACGAGCAGTACTTC.

The chain carries TRBV7-9 and TRBJ2-1; D possibly corresponds to TRBD2 (5 bases). Germline CDR1 is SEHNR and CDR2 is FQNEAQ (reference sequence). Trimming took off 5 bases at V and 10 bases at J, with 12 bases between the two ends. CDR3 size: 12 residues. CDR3 DNA sequence: TGTGCCAGCAGCCACCCAGGAGGAGAGCAGTTCTTC. Its translation is CASSHPGGEQFF.

V gene TRBV6-6 combines with J gene TRBJ2-3, with no clear D. CDR3 length equals 13 residues. From germline, CDR1 is MNHNY and CDR2 SVGAGI (reference sequence). The ends were cut back, 8 bases at V and 0 bases at J, with 9 bases in the middle. In DNA form, the CDR3 reads TGTGCCAGCCTCCCGAACAGCACAGATACGCAGTATTTT. It translates to CASLPNSTDTQYF.

The chain joins TRBV5-1 to TRBJ1-3; D may be TRBD1 (5 bases). Between the trimmed V and J ends, which lost 4 bases and 0 bases, there was a span of 14 bases. Per the germline V gene, CDR1 is SGHRS and CDR2 is YFSETQ. This CDR3 region has 16 residues. This chain's CDR3 is CASSPRDGSSGNTIYF. DNA for the CDR3: TGCGCCAGCAGCCCACGGGACGGTAGCTCTGGAAACACCATATATTTT.

The chain employs TRBV4-1 and TRBJ1-5; unclear D gene. The CDR3 runs to 16 residues. From germline, CDR1 is MGHRA and CDR2 YSYEKL. V was shortened by 0 bases and J by 3 bases, with 12 bases between the two germline ends. The CDR3 region is CASSQESGRFNQPQHF. In DNA, the CDR3 is TGCGCCAGCAGCCAAGAATCAGGCAGATTCAATCAGCCCCAGCATTTT.

The chain couples TRBV15 to TRBJ1-2; D gene ambiguous. CDR1 and CDR2 from the germline V gene are LNHNV and YYDKDF (reference sequence). V was cut by 1 base and J by 4 bases, with 13 bases left in between. The CDR3 contains 15 residues. CDR3 nucleotide sequence: TGTGCCACCAGCAGAGTCGAACAGCGCATCTATGGCTACACCTTC. Translated, it gives CATSRVEQRIYGYTF.

This clone was picked up a small number of times. This chain joins TRBV13 and TRBJ1-2, with D possibly matching TRBD1 (5 bases). Trimming removed 5 bases at V and 4 bases at J, with 17 bases between. This CDR3 is 15 amino acids long. In germline, CDR1 is PRHDT, CDR2 FYEKMQ (reference sequence). The CDR3, as DNA: TGTGCCAGCAGCCCACTACAAGGGGCCGTCTATGGCTACACCTTC. It yields the protein CASSPLQGAVYGYTF.

V and J are TRBV5-4 and TRBJ1-1; maybe TRBD1 (6 bases). CDR1 is SGHNT, CDR2 YYREEE, per germline (reference sequence). The V gene lost 0 bases and the J gene lost 1 base, with 13 bases spanning the gap. The CDR3 runs to 16 residues. CDR3 in DNA: TGTGCCAGCAGCTTGGAAGGGAACAGGGAGAACACTGAAGCTTTCTTT. It translates to CASSLEGNRENTEAFF.

V and J are TRBV11-2 and TRBJ1-2; possible D gene TRBD1, 5 bases. Germline loops: CDR1 SGHAT, CDR2 FQNNGV. V dropped 0 bases and J dropped 5 bases, with 16 bases sitting between them. There are 16 residues in the CDR3. CDR3 amino acids: CASSLDLGGGGYGYTF. CDR3 nucleotide sequence: TGTGCCAGCAGCTTAGATCTCGGAGGCGGGGGATATGGCTACACCTTC.

This sequence joins TRBV4-3 and TRBJ2-7; D may be TRBD1 (6 bases). Germline V lookup: CDR1 LGHNA, CDR2 YSLEER. The CDR3 is made up of 16 amino acids. V was pared by 0 bases and J by 1 base, with 13 bases between. CDR3 region: CASSQDWGRQSYEQYF. The CDR3 bases are TGCGCCAGCAGCCAAGATTGGGGGCGACAGTCCTACGAGCAGTACTTC.

The chain is built from TRBV6-1 and TRBJ2-7, with 7 bases identical to TRBD1. In germline, CDR1 is MNHNS, CDR2 SASEGT. The V and J ends lost 6 bases and 3 bases, in that order; junction bases with no gene match: 11. The CDR3 is made up of 15 amino acids. In DNA form, the CDR3 reads TGTGCCAGCAGCCCAAAGGGACAGAGGTTCTACGAGCAGTACTTC. It codes for CASSPKGQRFYEQYF.

This chain links TRBV9 with TRBJ2-7, with 15 bases lining up with TRBD2. Per germline, CDR1 SGDLS and CDR2 YYNGEE. The CDR3 spans 17 residues. Trimming cost V 4 bases and J 2 bases; bases outside gene matches: 7. CDR3 in amino acids: CASSPGTSGRSAYEQYF. The CDR3, as DNA: TGTGCCAGCAGCCCGGGGACTAGCGGGAGGTCCGCCTACGAGCAGTACTTC.

The chain is built from TRBV5-6 and TRBJ2-5; D is unclear. The germline gives CDR1 SGHDT, CDR2 YYEEEE. CDR3 length equals 15 residues. Trimming cost V 4 bases and J 2 bases, with 15 bases left between them. As DNA, the CDR3 is TGTGCCAGCAGCATGGACCTAGAAGGGCAAGAGACCCAGTACTTC. Translated, it gives CASSMDLEGQETQYF.